The 21 T cell receptor beta chains presented below share a single source sample, sequenced in a study of human T cells and chemical hapten exposure. TCRdb re-called the RACE reads through MiXCR, storing one row per CDR3 protein. The sample gives roughly 190,000 distinct CDR3 sequences, about a fifth of which show up once; under 8.5% is in the top ten. Stated time point: patch test 1, 2 weeks after DPC sensitization. Treatment noted: therapeutic diphenylcyclopropenone sensitization with weekly scalp DPC. The sample in question was whole blood, obtained in connection with sensitization to the hapten diphenylcyclopropenone (DPC). Receptors were obtained from a woman in her forties or fifties with alopecia areata. Some clones in this sample may be carry-over from other donors' samples.

V gene TRBV7-8 combines with J gene TRBJ2-2; D perhaps matches TRBD1 (5 bases). The CDR3 loop spans 15 amino acids. Germline CDR1 and CDR2: SGHVS and FQNEAQ. Trimming removed 6 bases from V and 3 bases from J, with 14 bases in between. The CDR3 spells CASRSTRDDTGELFF. The DNA of the CDR3 is TGTGCCAGCAGATCGACCAGGGATGACACCGGGGAGCTGTTTTTT.

This chain joins TRBV7-9 and TRBJ2-3; no definite D call. Trimming pared 4 bases from V and 6 bases from J, leaving 8 bases between. The V gene's germline CDR1 is SEHNR and CDR2 FQNEAQ (reference sequence). This CDR3 has 12 amino acids. For the CDR3, the DNA is TGTGCCAGCAGCTCCCTTGGGGATACGCAGTATTTT. Translated, it gives CASSSLGDTQYF.

The chain recombines TRBV5-1 with TRBJ2-3, with D tentatively TRBD1 (5 bases). Germline CDR1 reads SGHRS; CDR2 reads YFSETQ. V dropped 1 base and J dropped 4 bases, with 10 bases sitting between them. CDR3 size: 14 residues. The CDR3 sequence: CASSLRGPSDTQYF. CDR3 sequence (DNA): TGCGCCAGCAGCTTGAGGGGCCCCTCAGATACGCAGTATTTT.

This clonotype was picked up one time. The chain links TRBV20-1 to TRBJ2-1; TRBD2 agrees at 13 bases. Losses at the gene ends were 6 bases for V and 4 bases for J; bases not matched to a gene: 12. CDR1 is DFQATT, CDR2 SNEGSKA, per germline (reference sequence). The CDR3 spans 17 residues. CDR3 in amino acids: CSAIGLAGDLLYNEQFF. CDR3 DNA sequence: TGCAGTGCGATTGGACTAGCGGGAGATCTCTTGTACAATGAGCAGTTCTTC.

This clonotype showed up many times. CDR3 sequence: CASQPAGWTDTQYF. In DNA, the CDR3 is TGTGCCAGCCAACCGGCTGGTTGGACAGATACGCAGTATTTT. The rearrangement joins TRBV6-5 to TRBJ2-3, with D unresolved. The V end lost 8 bases, the J end lost 3 bases, and 15 bases lay between the germline ends. The CDR3 runs to 14 residues. Germline CDR1 reads MNHEY; CDR2 reads SVGAGI.

The chain recombines TRBV27 with TRBJ1-6; a possible D gene is TRBD1 (6 bases). CDR1 MNHEY and CDR2 SMNVEV come from the germline V gene (reference sequence). The CDR3 totals 13 residues. V was trimmed by 8 bases and J by 8 bases, leaving 13 bases between them. The CDR3 DNA reads as TGTGCCAGCCGGACAGTGTTGGATTCACCCCTCCACTTT. The encoded protein is CASRTVLDSPLHF.

This clonotype turned up a few times. The chain has TRBV20-1 and TRBJ2-6; D is ambiguous. The CDR3 is made up of 13 amino acids. Per germline, CDR1 DFQATT and CDR2 SNEGSKA (reference sequence). Trimming stripped 5 bases from V and 4 bases from J, with 9 bases between. The CDR3 nucleotides read TGCAGTGCTCCCGGACCAGGGGCCAACGTCCTGACTTTC. It encodes CSAPGPGANVLTF.

A few counts support this clonotype. The gene calls are TRBV20-1 and TRBJ1-1; no definite D call. Germline CDR1 and CDR2: DFQATT and SNEGSKA (reference sequence). The CDR3 is made up of 12 amino acids. V shed 1 base and J shed 2 bases, with 5 bases lying between them. CDR3 in DNA: TGCAGTGCTAGAGGAGATAACACTGAAGCTTTCTTT. It codes for CSARGDNTEAFF.

This chain links TRBV7-3 with TRBJ2-1; no clear D gene. Germline V CDR1 and CDR2: SGHTA, FQGTGA. The CDR3 runs 16 residues. Trimming removed 2 bases from V and 5 bases from J, with 16 bases in between. CDR3 in DNA: TGTGCCAGCAGCTTACGGGCAACCTGGAAACACAATGAGCAGTTCTTC. Translation gives CASSLRATWKHNEQFF.

The V gene is TRBV20-1, the J gene TRBJ2-1; possibly TRBD1 or TRBD2 for D (5 bases each). The CDR3 is 12 residues long. V lost 5 bases to trimming and J lost 9 bases, with 14 bases between them. The germline CDR1 and CDR2 sequences are DFQATT and SNEGSKA (reference sequence). The CDR3 loop is CSASGTSAEQFF. DNA for the CDR3: TGCAGTGCTTCCGGGACCTCAGCTGAGCAGTTCTTC.

This clonotype was picked up a small number of times. The J gene is TRBJ2-5, the V gene TRBV24-1; 11 nucleotides align to TRBD2. Germline V gives CDR1 KGHDR, CDR2 SFDVKD. There are 17 residues in the CDR3. Trimming took 4 bases from V and 0 from J; bases not matched to a gene: 6. CDR3 nucleotides: TGTGCCACCAGTGAACCTCGACTAGCGGGGTACCAAGAGACCCAGTACTTC. The encoded protein is CATSEPRLAGYQETQYF.

This clonotype was detected once. The chain uses TRBV21-1 and TRBJ2-7; the table's TRBD2 call for D was not verified on the DNA. TRBV21-1 is marked as a pseudogene. This CDR3 spans 16 amino acids. The CDR3 nucleotides read TGTGCCAGCAGCAAATTGGGACTAGCGGTAACCTACGAGCAGTACTTC. This gives the protein CASSKLGLAVTYEQYF.

The genes are TRBV7-9 and TRBJ2-7; D tentatively fits TRBD1 or TRBD2 (6 bases each). The V gene lost 3 bases and the J gene lost 7 bases, with 19 bases spanning the gap. Germline CDR1 is SEHNR and CDR2 is FQNEAQ (reference sequence). This CDR3 region has 15 residues. The CDR3 protein is CASSFGTSWAGEQYF. The CDR3 DNA is TGTGCCAGCAGCTTTGGGACATCATGGGCGGGAGAGCAGTACTTC.

The sample holds a few counts of this clonotype. V is TRBV6-1 and J is TRBJ2-3; perhaps TRBD1 as D (5 bases). The V end was cut by 2 bases, the J end by 7 bases, with 13 bases between. Germline V lookup: CDR1 MNHNS, CDR2 SASEGT. This CDR3 has 14 residues. The CDR3 here is CASSEKGWGYTQYF. DNA of the CDR3: TGTGCCAGCAGTGAAAAAGGTTGGGGCTATACGCAGTATTTT.

This rearrangement joins TRBV6-1 to TRBJ2-5; perhaps TRBD2 as D (5 bases). The germline V gene encodes CDR1 MNHNS and CDR2 SASEGT. The V gene lost 7 bases and the J gene lost 1 base, with 13 bases spanning the gap. The CDR3 has 14 amino acids. CDR3 coding DNA: TGTGCCAGCACAGCGGTCCATCCCCAAGAGACCCAGTACTTC. This gives the protein CASTAVHPQETQYF.

This clonotype was detected only a few times. The V and J genes are TRBV5-1 and TRBJ1-4, with D hard to call. Germline V lookup: CDR1 SGHRS, CDR2 YFSETQ. There are 16 residues in the CDR3. Trimming pared 1 base from V and 2 bases from J, leaving 12 bases between. The CDR3 nucleotides read TGCGCCAGCAGCTTGAGACCTGGAGGGACTAATGAAAAACTGTTTTTT. Translating it yields CASSLRPGGTNEKLFF. The full variable domain, in which reference TRBV5-1 and TRBJ1-4 provide the parts outside the CDR3, is KAGVTQTPRYLIKTRGQQVTLSCSPISGHRSVSWYQQTPGQGLQFLFEYFSETQRNKGNFPGRFSGRQFSNSRSEMNVSTLELGDSALYLCASSLRPGGTNEKLFFGSGTQLSVL.

This clonotype appeared many times. This rearrangement joins TRBV2 to TRBJ1-4; D is possibly TRBD1 (5 bases). The germline CDR1 and CDR2 sequences are SNHLY and FYNNEI. V lost 4 bases and J lost 2, with 5 bases in between. The CDR3 loop spans 13 amino acids. CDR3: CASSGGTNEKLFF. The CDR3 DNA is TGTGCCAGCAGTGGGGGGACTAATGAAAAACTGTTTTTT.

This clonotype has ten or more counts. J is TRBJ2-1 and V is TRBV7-2; 10 nucleotides match TRBD2. V was clipped by 5 bases and J by 3 bases; unmatched bases: 7. This CDR3 comprises 16 residues. The V gene's germline CDR1 is SGHTA and CDR2 FQGNSA. The CDR3 protein is CASSVRGTSVYNEQFF. Here the CDR3 DNA reads TGTGCCAGCAGCGTAAGAGGGACTAGCGTCTACAATGAGCAGTTCTTC.

This clonotype turned up a few times. The V call is TRBV30, the J call TRBJ1-2; D call uncertain. The CDR3 is made up of 12 amino acids. V dropped 4 bases and J dropped 3 bases, with 9 bases sitting between them. Germline-derived CDR1 and CDR2 are GTSNPN and SVGIG (reference sequence). The CDR3 DNA is TGTGCCTGGAATTTTGTGGACTATGGCTACACCTTC. It translates to CAWNFVDYGYTF.

The V and J genes are TRBV18 and TRBJ2-5; possible D gene TRBD1, 5 bases. CDR1 is KGHSH and CDR2 is LQKENI in the germline V gene. There are 14 residues in the CDR3. V shed 3 bases and J shed 7 bases, with 15 bases lying between them. For the CDR3, the DNA is TGTGCCAGCTCACCGACAGCTACCTCTGGGACCCAGTACTTC. This encodes CASSPTATSGTQYF.

This chain links TRBV7-2 with TRBJ2-3; no clear D. The V gene's germline CDR1 is SGHTA and CDR2 FQGNSA. The CDR3 totals 17 residues. V was cut by 2 bases and J by 2 bases, with 17 bases left in between. Here the CDR3 reads CASSLRDGVRPTDTQYF. In DNA form, the CDR3 reads TGTGCCAGCAGCTTAAGAGACGGTGTGCGCCCCACAGATACGCAGTATTTT.